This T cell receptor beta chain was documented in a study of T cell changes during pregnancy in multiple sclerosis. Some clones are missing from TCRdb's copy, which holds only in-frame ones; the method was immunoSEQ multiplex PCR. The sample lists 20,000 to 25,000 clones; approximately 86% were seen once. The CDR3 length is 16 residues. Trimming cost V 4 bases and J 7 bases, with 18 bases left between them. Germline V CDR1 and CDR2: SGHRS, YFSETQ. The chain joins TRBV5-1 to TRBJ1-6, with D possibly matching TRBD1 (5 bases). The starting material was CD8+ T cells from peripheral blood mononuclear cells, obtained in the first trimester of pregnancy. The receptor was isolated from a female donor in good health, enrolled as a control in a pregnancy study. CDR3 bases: TGCGCCAGCAGCGCGGCGGGGGGGGGTAGCAATTCACCCCTCCACTTT. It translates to CASSAAGGGSNSPLHF.